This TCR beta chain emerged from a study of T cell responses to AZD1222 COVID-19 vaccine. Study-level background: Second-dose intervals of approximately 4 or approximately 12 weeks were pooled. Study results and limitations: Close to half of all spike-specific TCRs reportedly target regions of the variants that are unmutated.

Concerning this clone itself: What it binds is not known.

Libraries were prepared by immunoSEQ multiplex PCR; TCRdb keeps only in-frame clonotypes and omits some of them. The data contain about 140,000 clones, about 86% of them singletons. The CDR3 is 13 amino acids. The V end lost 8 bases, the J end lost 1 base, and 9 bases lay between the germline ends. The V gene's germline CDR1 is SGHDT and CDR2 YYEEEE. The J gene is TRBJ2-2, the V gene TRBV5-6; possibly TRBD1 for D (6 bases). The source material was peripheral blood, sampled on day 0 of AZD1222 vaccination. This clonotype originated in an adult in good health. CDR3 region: CASGQWNTGELFF. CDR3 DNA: TGTGCCAGTGGACAGTGGAACACCGGGGAGCTGTTTTTT.